The rows below give T cell receptor beta chains drawn from one sample of a study of a mutant IDH1 vaccine in newly diagnosed glioma. These receptors' targets are unknown. Libraries were prepared by immunoSEQ multiplex PCR; TCRdb keeps only in-frame clonotypes and omits some of them. This table holds about 64,000 clones, about 81% found once. The sample here was PBMCs, taken from a glioma patient whose treatment included an IDH1 peptide vaccine. The source of these receptors is a woman aged 50 to 65 with glioma. CDR3s include the opening cysteine and the closing phenylalanine or tryptophan.

j_gene	v_gene	len	CDR3aa
TRBJ1-1	TRBV2	14	CASSEGLANTEAFF
TRBJ2-2	TRBV11-3	12	CASSPRPGELFF
TRBJ1-4	TRBV29-1	13	CSVRGHGNEKLFF
TRBJ1-4	TRBV28	15	CASSLVHRVGEKLFF
TRBJ1-6	TRBV19	14	CASSPGTGNSPLHF
TRBJ2-3	TRBV7-9	13	CASSLGGTDTQYF
TRBJ1-5	TRBV5-8	12	CASSPGVQPQHF
TRBJ2-7	TRBV7-2	16	CASSLAGLVGFYEQYF
TRBJ1-6	TRBV9	17	CASSVAPLTGYDSPLHF
TRBJ2-7	TRBV10-1	13	CASSEGTPYEQYF
TRBJ2-2	TRBV7-2	13	CAGRGSNTGELFF
TRBJ2-3	TRBV6-6	15	CASTDREDEADTQYF